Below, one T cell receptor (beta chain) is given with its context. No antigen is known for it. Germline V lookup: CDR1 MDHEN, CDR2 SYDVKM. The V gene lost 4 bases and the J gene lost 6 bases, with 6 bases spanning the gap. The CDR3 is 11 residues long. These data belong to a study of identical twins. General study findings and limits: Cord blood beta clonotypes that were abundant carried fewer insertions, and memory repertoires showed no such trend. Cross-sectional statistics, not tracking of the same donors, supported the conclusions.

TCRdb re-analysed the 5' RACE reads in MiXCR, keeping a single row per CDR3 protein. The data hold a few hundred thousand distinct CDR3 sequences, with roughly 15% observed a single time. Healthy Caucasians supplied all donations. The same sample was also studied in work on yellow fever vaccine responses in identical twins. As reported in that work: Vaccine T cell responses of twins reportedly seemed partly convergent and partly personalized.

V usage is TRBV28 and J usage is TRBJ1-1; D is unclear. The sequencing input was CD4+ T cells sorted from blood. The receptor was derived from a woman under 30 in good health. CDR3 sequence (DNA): TGTGCCAGCAGTTCTTTAGCTGAAGCTTTCTTT. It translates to CASSSLAEAFF.